This TCR beta chain was identified in a study of T cell repertoires in aging, cancer and after chemotherapy. As for the study in general: Pre- and post-chemotherapy samples were paired from glioblastoma patients treated with temozolomide-based therapy. Regarding the study as a whole: Rebound thymic output was suggested by rising median generation probability during chemotherapy in each cancer cohort.

TCR beta rearrangements were amplified from peripheral blood genomic DNA. In the case of this clonotype: Its matching antigen is unknown.

A mixed TRB-A/B primer pool amplified rearranged TRB by multiplex touch-down PCR. One entry per CDR3 protein, called by TCRdb with MiXCR from the multiplex PCR reads. The profile shows some 2,400 distinct CDR3 sequences, 40% to 45% of them singletons. The source is a human donor with a solid tumor. Sequenced material: blood.

This chain's CDR3 is CASSLPGPRQPQHF. CDR3 DNA sequence: TGTGCCAGCAGTTTACCAGGACCAAGGCAGCCCCAGCATTTT. The genes are TRBV6-1 and TRBJ1-5; D unresolved. Trimming removed 5 bases at V and 7 bases at J, with 15 bases between. The CDR3 has 14 amino acids. The germline V gene has CDR1 MNHNS and CDR2 SASEGT.